The clone carrying this TCR beta chain was detected a few times. Its specificity is unknown. A universal primer site was incorporated via template switching, and the cDNA contained unique molecular identifiers. MiXCR was run by TCRdb on the 5' RACE reads, yielding one entry per CDR3 protein. The table includes approximately 1.8 million distinct CDR3 sequences, under 35% detected once. The sample belongs to a study of identical twins. Overall study results and limits: Insertions ran lower in abundant cord blood beta clonotypes, though not in memory repertoires. Twins shared beta out-of-frame sequences in excess, but this excess was weaker. Interpretation of the results relied on cross-sectional statistical analysis and not on following the same donors.

Sequencing input: cord blood. This TCR was recovered from a newborn girl in good health.

The CDR3 reads CASSPPGRGAIYEQYF. The CDR3, as DNA: TGTGCCAGCTCACCACCGGGGCGGGGAGCTATTTACGAGCAGTACTTC. The chain has TRBV18 and TRBJ2-7; D might be TRBD2 (6 bases). Between the trimmed V and J ends, which lost 0 bases and 4 bases, there was a span of 16 bases. The CDR3 consists of 16 residues. The germline CDR1 and CDR2 sequences are KGHSH and LQKENI.